The 14 T cell receptor beta chains listed next were all sequenced from one sample in a study of early T cells in non-severe SARS-CoV-2 infection. TCRdb independently ran MiXCR on the 5' RACE reads; one entry per CDR3 protein. This sample has roughly 28,000 distinct CDR3 sequences; roughly 4.4% occur once, and the top ten carry about 10%. The sample was whole blood. The receptors were gathered from an adult who was a healthcare worker with PCR-confirmed SARS-CoV-2 infection or an uninfected control (not recorded which).

Many counts were recorded for this clonotype. CDR3: CASIAGYGNTEAFF. The CDR3 nucleotides read TGTGCCAGCATAGCAGGGTATGGGAACACTGAAGCTTTCTTT. The chain employs TRBV28 and TRBJ1-1; TRBD1 might be the D (5 bases). With 7 bases removed from V and 1 base from J, the gap between germline ends came to 13 bases. CDR1 and CDR2 from the germline V gene are MDHEN and SYDVKM. This CDR3 contains 14 residues.

At least ten counts were recorded for this clonotype. The CDR3 DNA reads as TGTGCCAGCAGCCCTTCGTGGACAGTTGGGGCCAACGTCCTGACTTTC. It yields the protein CASSPSWTVGANVLTF. This chain links TRBV7-8 with TRBJ2-6; possibly TRBD1 for D (6 bases). V lost 5 bases and J lost 3, with 14 bases in between. The germline CDR1 and CDR2 sequences are SGHVS and FQNEAQ. CDR3 size: 16 residues.

This clonotype was seen ten or more times. This chain links TRBV7-9 with TRBJ1-1, with 8 bases aligning to TRBD1. The V gene's germline CDR1 is SEHNR and CDR2 FQNEAQ (reference sequence). The V gene end was trimmed by 4 bases and the J gene end by 4 bases; junction bases not matched to a gene: 5. This CDR3 has 14 amino acids. The CDR3 DNA follows: TGTGCCAGCAGCTCACAGGGGGAGGGCACTGAAGCTTTCTTT. Its protein is CASSSQGEGTEAFF.

This clonotype was seen at least ten times. The chain uses TRBV7-3 and TRBJ2-2, with D possibly matching TRBD1 (7 bases). Trimming cost V 5 bases and J 5 bases, with 18 bases left between them. Germline loops: CDR1 SGHTA, CDR2 FQGTGA. The CDR3 is made up of 16 amino acids. The CDR3 loop is CASSLGGTAITGELFF. CDR3 bases: TGTGCCAGCAGCCTCGGAGGGACAGCAATTACCGGGGAGCTGTTTTTT.

This clonotype was seen repeatedly, ten times or more. The V gene is TRBV20-1, the J gene TRBJ1-5; no clear D. This CDR3 is 13 amino acids long. The germline CDR1 and CDR2 sequences are DFQATT and SNEGSKA (reference sequence). Trimming pared 3 bases from V and 7 bases from J, leaving 13 bases between. Written as DNA, the CDR3 is TGCAGTGCTAGTGGACCGTTTGAGCAGCCCCAGCATTTT. Translating gives CSASGPFEQPQHF.

This clonotype has ten or more counts. The V and J genes are TRBV4-3 and TRBJ2-3; no definite D call. The germline V gene encodes CDR1 LGHNA and CDR2 YSLEER. There are 14 residues in the CDR3. V was clipped by 1 base and J by 2 bases, with 7 bases between them. The CDR3 reads CASSQGTATDTQYF. The CDR3 coding sequence is TGCGCCAGCAGCCAAGGAACAGCCACAGATACGCAGTATTTT.

The chain has TRBV2 and TRBJ2-3; the D gene could be TRBD1 or TRBD2 (5 bases each). V was cut by 6 bases and J by 2 bases, with 15 bases left in between. The germline V gene encodes CDR1 SNHLY and CDR2 FYNNEI. There are 15 residues in the CDR3. For the CDR3, the DNA is TGTGCCAGCAGGACAGAGGGTGGATACACAGATACGCAGTATTTT. Translated, it gives CASRTEGGYTDTQYF. The variable domain in full, completed from reference TRBV2 and TRBJ2-3, reads EPEVTQTPSHQVTQMGQEVILRCVPISNHLYFYWYRQILGQKVEFLVSFYNNEISEKSEIFDDQFSVERPDGSNFTLKIRSTKLEDSAMYFCASRTEGGYTDTQYFGPGTRLTVL.

This clonotype came up many times. The V call is TRBV11-3, the J call TRBJ2-4; no clear D gene. The germline V gene encodes CDR1 SGHNT and CDR2 YENEEA. This CDR3 region has 12 residues. V was clipped by 1 base and J by 7 bases, with 5 bases between them. The CDR3 reads CASSLGGNIQYF. The CDR3, as DNA: TGTGCCAGCAGCTTAGGTGGTAACATTCAGTACTTC.

This clonotype occurred many times. This chain uses TRBV20-1 with TRBJ2-3, with 11 bases fitting TRBD2. The germline gives CDR1 DFQATT, CDR2 SNEGSKA (reference sequence). The CDR3 is made up of 16 amino acids. V gave up 1 base and J gave up 6 bases; unmatched junction bases: 9. CDR3 nucleotide sequence: TGCAGTGCTAGAGGGGACTTACTAGCGGGAGTGGATACGCAGTATTTT. Amino acids: CSARGDLLAGVDTQYF.

This clonotype was counted ten times or more. CDR3 residues: CSARDRFTDTQYF. The DNA for the CDR3 is TGCAGTGCCAGGGACAGGTTCACAGATACGCAGTATTTT. The chain has TRBV20-1 and TRBJ2-3, with 8 nucleotides matching TRBD1. The CDR3 extends over 13 amino acids. Germline V CDR1 and CDR2: DFQATT, SNEGSKA (reference sequence). The V segment lost 6 bases and the J segment 2 bases; nucleotides outside the gene matches: 4.

This clonotype was observed at least ten times. The rearrangement uses TRBV25-1 and TRBJ2-1; 7 nucleotides align to TRBD2. V dropped 10 bases and J dropped 6; count of bases not matched to a gene: 12. CDR1 and CDR2 (germline): MGHDK, SYGVNS. This CDR3 is built from 14 residues. The CDR3 DNA reads as TGTGCCACCCCCGTCGCGGGGACTATCAATGAGCAGTTCTTC. Its translation: CATPVAGTINEQFF.

V usage is TRBV28 and J usage is TRBJ2-7; 8 nucleotides agree with TRBD1. The CDR3 is made up of 14 amino acids. From germline, CDR1 is MDHEN and CDR2 SYDVKM. After removal of 6 bases from V and 5 bases from J, the junction contained 9 bases not matched to a gene. The CDR3 DNA follows: TGTGCCAGCAGACCGACAGGGGCGAGGAACGAGCAGTACTTC. Translation: CASRPTGARNEQYF. The full variable domain, with the rest looked up from reference TRBV28 and TRBJ2-7, is DVKVTQSSRYLVKRTGEKVFLECVQDMDHENMFWYRQDPGLGLRLIYFSYDVKMKEKGDIPEGYSVSREKKERFSLILESASTNQTSMYLCASRPTGARNEQYFGPGTRLTVT.

This clonotype occurred many times. The V gene is TRBV11-2, the J gene TRBJ1-1; D perhaps matches TRBD1 (5 bases). The CDR3 runs 14 residues. The germline gives CDR1 SGHAT, CDR2 FQNNGV. The V gene lost 5 bases and the J gene lost 2 bases, with 12 bases spanning the gap. The CDR3, as DNA: TGTGCCAGCAGCCGACAGAGCTTTAACACTGAAGCTTTCTTT. Its translation is CASSRQSFNTEAFF.

This clonotype has only a few counts. The J gene is TRBJ2-3, the V gene TRBV10-3, with unresolved D. V was cut by 8 bases and J by 1 base, with 13 bases left in between. CDR3 size: 14 residues. Germline loops: CDR1 ENHRY, CDR2 SYGVKD. The DNA of the CDR3 is TGTGCCATCCAGGACGAATTGGGCACAGATACGCAGTATTTT. This sequence encodes CAIQDELGTDTQYF.